This T cell receptor (beta chain) originates from a study of vaccination and CD4 T cells after COVID-19. Study-level background: Cells were stimulated with overlapping spike peptides from SARS-CoV-2, HCoV-NL63, HCoV-OC43 and HCoV-229E. Controls used CEFX viral epitopes (positive), HIV-1 Nef peptides (negative), or no peptide.

The CDR3 totals 15 residues. CDR1 is SGHRS and CDR2 is YFSETQ in the germline V gene. Deletions cut 0 bases from V and 1 base from J, with 10 bases between. Note on this clonotype: Its specificity is unknown.

The treatment denotes: approximately nine-day PBMC culture with coronavirus spike peptide pools or control peptides (ViraFEST assay). Oncomine TCR Beta short-read sequencing was applied to DNA from cultured CD4+ T cells. One entry per CDR3 protein, called by TCRdb with MiXCR from the PCR reads. The table records around 10,000 distinct CDR3 sequences, around 26% of them present only once. The sequenced sample consisted of cultured CD4+ T cells from blood. This sequence originates from a human donor with COVID-19. This chain joins TRBV5-1 and TRBJ1-2; D is possibly TRBD1 (6 bases). The CDR3, as DNA: TGCGCCAGCAGCTTGGATCTCAGGGGTAACTATGGCTACACCTTC. It translates to CASSLDLRGNYGYTF.